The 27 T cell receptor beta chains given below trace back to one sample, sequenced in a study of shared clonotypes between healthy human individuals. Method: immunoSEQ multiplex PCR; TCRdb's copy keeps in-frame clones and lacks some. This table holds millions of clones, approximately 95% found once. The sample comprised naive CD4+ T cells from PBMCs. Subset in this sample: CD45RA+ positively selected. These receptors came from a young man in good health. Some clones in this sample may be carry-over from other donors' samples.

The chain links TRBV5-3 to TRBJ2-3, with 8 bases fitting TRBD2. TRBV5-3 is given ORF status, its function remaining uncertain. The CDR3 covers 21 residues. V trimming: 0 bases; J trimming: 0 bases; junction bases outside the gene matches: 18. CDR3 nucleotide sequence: TGTGCCAGAAGCTTGGGTCAGCCTATAGCGGGATTTCAGGTTAGCACAGATACGCAGTATTTT. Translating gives CARSLGQPIAGFQVSTDTQYF.

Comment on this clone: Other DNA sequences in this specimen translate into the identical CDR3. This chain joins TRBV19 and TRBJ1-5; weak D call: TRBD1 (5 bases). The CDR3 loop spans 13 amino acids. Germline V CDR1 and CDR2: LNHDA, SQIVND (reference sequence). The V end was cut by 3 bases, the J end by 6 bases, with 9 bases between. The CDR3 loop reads CASSMGGGQPQHF. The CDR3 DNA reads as TGTGCCAGTAGTATGGGGGGGGGTCAGCCCCAGCATTTT.

CDR3 nucleotides: TGTGCCAGCAGTGAAGAGGGGGACCGAAGATATAGCAATCAGCCCCAGCATTTT. This gives the protein CASSEEGDRRYSNQPQHF. This rearrangement joins TRBV6-1 to TRBJ1-5; tentative D call: TRBD1 (6 bases). Germline loops: CDR1 MNHNS, CDR2 SASEGT. The CDR3 runs 18 residues. The V gene lost 1 base and the J gene lost 0 bases, with 16 bases spanning the gap.

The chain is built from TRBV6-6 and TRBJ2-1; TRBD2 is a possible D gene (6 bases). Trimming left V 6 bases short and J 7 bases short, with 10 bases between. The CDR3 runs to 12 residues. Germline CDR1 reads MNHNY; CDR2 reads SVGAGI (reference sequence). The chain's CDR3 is CASSPEGNEQFF. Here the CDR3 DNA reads TGTGCCAGCAGCCCGGAGGGGAATGAGCAGTTCTTC.

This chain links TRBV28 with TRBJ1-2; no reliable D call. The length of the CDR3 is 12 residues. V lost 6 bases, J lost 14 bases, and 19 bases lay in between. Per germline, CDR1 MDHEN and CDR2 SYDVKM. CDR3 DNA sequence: TGTGCCAGCAGGCGCGACCCTCGGGTGGGGACCTTC. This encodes CASRRDPRVGTF.

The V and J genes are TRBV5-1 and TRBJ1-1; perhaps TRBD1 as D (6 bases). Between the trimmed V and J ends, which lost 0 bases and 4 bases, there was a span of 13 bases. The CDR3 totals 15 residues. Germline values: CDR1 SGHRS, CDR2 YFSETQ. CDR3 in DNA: TGCGCCAGCAGCTTGGAACAGGGAGGGACCACTGAAGCTTTCTTT. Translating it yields CASSLEQGGTTEAFF. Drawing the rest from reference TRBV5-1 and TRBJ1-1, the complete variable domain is KAGVTQTPRYLIKTRGQQVTLSCSPISGHRSVSWYQQTPGQGLQFLFEYFSETQRNKGNFPGRFSGRQFSNSRSEMNVSTLELGDSALYLCASSLEQGGTTEAFFGQGTRLTVV.

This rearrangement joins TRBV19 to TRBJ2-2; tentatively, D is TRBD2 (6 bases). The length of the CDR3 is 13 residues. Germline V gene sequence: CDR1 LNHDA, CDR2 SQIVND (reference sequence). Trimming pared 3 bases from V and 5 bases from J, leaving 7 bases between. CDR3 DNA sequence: TGTGCCAGTAGTATTCTAGCGACCGGGGAGCTGTTTTTT. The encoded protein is CASSILATGELFF.

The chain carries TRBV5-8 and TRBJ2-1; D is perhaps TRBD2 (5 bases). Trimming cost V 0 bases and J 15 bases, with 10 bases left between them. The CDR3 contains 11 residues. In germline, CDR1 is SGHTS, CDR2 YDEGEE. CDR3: CASSLGGPWFF. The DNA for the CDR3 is TGTGCCAGCAGCTTGGGAGGGCCCTGGTTCTTC.

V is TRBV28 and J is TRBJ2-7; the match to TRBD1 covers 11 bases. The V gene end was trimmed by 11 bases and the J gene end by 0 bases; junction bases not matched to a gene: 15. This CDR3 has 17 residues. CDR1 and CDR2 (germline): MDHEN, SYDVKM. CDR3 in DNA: TGTGCCGTCCACGGGACAGGGGGGAGAATAAGCTCCTACGAGCAGTACTTC. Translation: CAVHGTGGRISSYEQYF.

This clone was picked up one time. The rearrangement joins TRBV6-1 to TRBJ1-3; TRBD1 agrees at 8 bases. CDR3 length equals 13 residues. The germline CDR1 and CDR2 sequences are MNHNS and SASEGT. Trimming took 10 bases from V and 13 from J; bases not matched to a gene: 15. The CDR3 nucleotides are TGTGCCACCTTAGGGACAGGCTCTTTGGGGATATATTTT. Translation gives CATLGTGSLGIYF.

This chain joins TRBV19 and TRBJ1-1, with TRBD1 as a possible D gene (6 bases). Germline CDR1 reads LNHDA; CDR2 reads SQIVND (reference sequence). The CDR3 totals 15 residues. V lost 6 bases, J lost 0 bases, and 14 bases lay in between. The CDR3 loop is CASRETGTMNTEAFF. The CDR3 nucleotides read TGTGCCAGTAGGGAGACAGGCACAATGAACACTGAAGCTTTCTTT. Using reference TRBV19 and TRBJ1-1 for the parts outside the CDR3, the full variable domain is DGGITQSPKYLFRKEGQNVTLSCEQNLNHDAMYWYRQDPGQGLRLIYYSQIVNDFQKGDIAEGYSVSREKKESFPLTVTSAQKNPTAFYLCASRETGTMNTEAFFGQGTRLTVV.

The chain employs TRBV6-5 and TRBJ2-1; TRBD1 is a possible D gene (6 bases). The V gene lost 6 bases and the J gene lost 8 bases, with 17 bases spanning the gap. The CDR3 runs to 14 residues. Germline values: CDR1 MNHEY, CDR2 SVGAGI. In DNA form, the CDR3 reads TGTGCCAGCAGCTTTTCGACAGGACGGGATGAGCAGTTCTTC. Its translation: CASSFSTGRDEQFF.

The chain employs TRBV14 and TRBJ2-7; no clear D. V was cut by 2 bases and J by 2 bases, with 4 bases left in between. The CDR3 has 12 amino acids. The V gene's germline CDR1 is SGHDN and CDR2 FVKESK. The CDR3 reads CASSQLTYEQYF. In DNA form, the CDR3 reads TGTGCCAGCAGCCAACTTACCTACGAGCAGTACTTC. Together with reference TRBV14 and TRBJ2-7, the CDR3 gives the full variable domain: EAGVTQFPSHSVIEKGQTVTLRCDPISGHDNLYWYRRVMGKEIKFLLHFVKESKQDESGMPNNRFLAERTGGTYSTLKVQPAELEDSGVYFCASSQLTYEQYFGPGTRLTVT.

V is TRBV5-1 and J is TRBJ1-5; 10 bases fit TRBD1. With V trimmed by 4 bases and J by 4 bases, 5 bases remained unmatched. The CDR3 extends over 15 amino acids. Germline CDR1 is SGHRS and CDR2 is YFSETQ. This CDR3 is CASSQTGGPNQPQHF. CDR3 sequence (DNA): TGCGCCAGCAGCCAGACAGGGGGCCCAAATCAGCCCCAGCATTTT.

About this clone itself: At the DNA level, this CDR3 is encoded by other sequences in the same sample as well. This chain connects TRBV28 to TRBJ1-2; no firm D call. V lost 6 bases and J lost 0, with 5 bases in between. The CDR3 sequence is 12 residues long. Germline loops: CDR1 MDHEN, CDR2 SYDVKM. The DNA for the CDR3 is TGTGCCAGCAGCCTCCCTAACTATGGCTACACCTTC. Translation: CASSLPNYGYTF.

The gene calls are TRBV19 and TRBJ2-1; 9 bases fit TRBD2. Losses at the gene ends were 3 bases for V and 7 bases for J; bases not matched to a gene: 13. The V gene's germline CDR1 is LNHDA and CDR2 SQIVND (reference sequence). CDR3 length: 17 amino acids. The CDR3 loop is CASSISPSGVLGNEQFF. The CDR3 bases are TGTGCCAGTAGTATTTCGCCTAGCGGGGTTTTAGGAAATGAGCAGTTCTTC.

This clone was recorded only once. The CDR3 region has the DNA TGTGCCGGGAGCGGGGACCAACAAGAGACCCAGTACTTC. It codes for CAGSGDQQETQYF. The V and J genes are TRBV2 and TRBJ2-5, with 7 nucleotides matching TRBD2. This CDR3 is built from 13 residues. Germline V gene lookup returns CDR1 SNHLY and CDR2 FYNNEI. J gave up 2 bases and V 11 bases, and 8 bases lay outside the gene matches.

Written as DNA, the CDR3 is TGTGCCTGGAGTGTATGGGACCCTTATGATTCACCCCTCCACTTT. It encodes CAWSVWDPYDSPLHF. This chain joins TRBV30 and TRBJ1-6; possible D gene TRBD1, 5 bases. Trimming removed 0 bases from V and 8 bases from J, with 14 bases in between. The CDR3 has 15 residues. Germline values: CDR1 GTSNPN, CDR2 SVGIG (reference sequence).

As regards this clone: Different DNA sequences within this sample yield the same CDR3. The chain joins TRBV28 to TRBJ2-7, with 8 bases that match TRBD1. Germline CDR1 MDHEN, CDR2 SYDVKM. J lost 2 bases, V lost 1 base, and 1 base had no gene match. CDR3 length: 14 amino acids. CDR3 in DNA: TGTGCCAGCAGTTTATTACAGGGGGCCTACGAGCAGTACTTC. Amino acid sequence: CASSLLQGAYEQYF. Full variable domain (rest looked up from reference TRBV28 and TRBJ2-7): DVKVTQSSRYLVKRTGEKVFLECVQDMDHENMFWYRQDPGLGLRLIYFSYDVKMKEKGDIPEGYSVSREKKERFSLILESASTNQTSMYLCASSLLQGAYEQYFGPGTRLTVT.

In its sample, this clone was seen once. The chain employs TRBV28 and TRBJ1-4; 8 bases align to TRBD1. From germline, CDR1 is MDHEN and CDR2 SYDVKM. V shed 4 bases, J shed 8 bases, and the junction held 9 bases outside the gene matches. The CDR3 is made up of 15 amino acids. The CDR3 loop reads CASSSLGGQEEKLFF. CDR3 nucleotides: TGTGCCAGCAGTTCCCTGGGGGGACAGGAGGAAAAACTGTTTTTT.

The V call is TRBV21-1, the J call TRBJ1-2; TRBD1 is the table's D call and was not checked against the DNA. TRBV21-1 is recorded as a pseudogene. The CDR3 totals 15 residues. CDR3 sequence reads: CASSKDRGRDYGYTF. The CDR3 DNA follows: TGTGCCAGCAGCAAAGACAGGGGGCGCGACTATGGCTACACCTTC.

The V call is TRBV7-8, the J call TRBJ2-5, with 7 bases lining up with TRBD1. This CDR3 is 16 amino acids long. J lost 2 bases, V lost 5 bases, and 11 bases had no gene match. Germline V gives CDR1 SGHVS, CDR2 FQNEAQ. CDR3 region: CASSPDFRTGQETQYF. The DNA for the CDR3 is TGTGCCAGCAGCCCAGACTTTAGGACAGGTCAAGAGACCCAGTACTTC. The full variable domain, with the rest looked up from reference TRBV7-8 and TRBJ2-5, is GAGVSQSPRYKVAKRGQDVALRCDPISGHVSLFWYQQALGQGPEFLTYFQNEAQLDKSGLPSDRFFAERPEGSVSTLKIQRTQQEDSAVYLCASSPDFRTGQETQYFGPGTRLLVL.

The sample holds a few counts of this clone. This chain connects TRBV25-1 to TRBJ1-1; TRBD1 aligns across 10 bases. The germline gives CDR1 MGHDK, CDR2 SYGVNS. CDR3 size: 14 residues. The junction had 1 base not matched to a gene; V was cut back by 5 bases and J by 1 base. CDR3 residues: CASSRDRGNTEAFF. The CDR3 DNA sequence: TGTGCCAGCAGTAGGGACAGGGGGAACACTGAAGCTTTCTTT.

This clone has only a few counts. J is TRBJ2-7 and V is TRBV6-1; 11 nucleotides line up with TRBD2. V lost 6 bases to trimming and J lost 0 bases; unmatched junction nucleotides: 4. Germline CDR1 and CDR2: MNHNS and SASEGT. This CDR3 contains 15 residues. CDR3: CASRAGTSGSYEQYF. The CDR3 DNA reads TGTGCCAGCAGGGCCGGGACTAGCGGCTCCTACGAGCAGTACTTC.

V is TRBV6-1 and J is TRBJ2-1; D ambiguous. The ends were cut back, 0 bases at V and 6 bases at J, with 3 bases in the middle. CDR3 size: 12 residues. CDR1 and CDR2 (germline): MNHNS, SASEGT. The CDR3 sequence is CASSEAFNEQFF. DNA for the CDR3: TGTGCCAGCAGTGAAGCGTTCAATGAGCAGTTCTTC.

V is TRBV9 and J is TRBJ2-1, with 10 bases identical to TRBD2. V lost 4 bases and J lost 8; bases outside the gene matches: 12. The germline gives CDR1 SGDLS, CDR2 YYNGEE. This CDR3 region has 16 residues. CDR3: CASSPRAGGAVYEQFF. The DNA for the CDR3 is TGTGCCAGCAGCCCGAGAGCGGGAGGGGCCGTGTATGAGCAGTTCTTC. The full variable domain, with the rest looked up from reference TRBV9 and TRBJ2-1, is DSGVTQTPKHLITATGQRVTLRCSPRSGDLSVYWYQQSLDQGLQFLIQYYNGEERAKGNILERFSAQQFPDLHSELNLSSLELGDSALYFCASSPRAGGAVYEQFFGPGTRLTVL.

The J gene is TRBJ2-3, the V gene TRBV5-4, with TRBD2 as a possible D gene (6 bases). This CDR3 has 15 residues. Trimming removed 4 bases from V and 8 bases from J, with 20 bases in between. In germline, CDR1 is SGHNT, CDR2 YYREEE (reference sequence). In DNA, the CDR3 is TGTGCCAGCAGCAAATTATCGACGGGAGCTAGTACGCAGTATTTT. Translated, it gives CASSKLSTGASTQYF.